A single T cell receptor beta chain is shown here with its context. This specimen comes from a study of CD8 T cells in Susac syndrome. An input of about 0.5 to 1 ug of RNA was subjected to reverse transcription using random hexamers. TCRdb re-derived calls from the immunoSEQ multiplex PCR reads in MiXCR, one entry per CDR3 protein. The repertoire holds roughly 130,000 distinct CDR3 sequences, with roughly 95% as singletons. Germline CDR1 reads SEHNR; CDR2 reads FQNEAQ (reference sequence). V dropped 1 base and J dropped 0; count of bases not matched to a gene: 3. This CDR3 contains 16 residues. V usage is TRBV7-9 and J usage is TRBJ1-5; 7 positions agree with TRBD1. The TCR was taken from a human donor with Susac syndrome. Sequenced material: CD4+ T cells from PBMCs. CDR3 in DNA: TGTGCCAGCAGCTTAGGGACAGGAAATAGCAATCAGCCCCAGCATTTT. It encodes CASSLGTGNSNQPQHF. Full variable domain (rest looked up from reference TRBV7-9 and TRBJ1-5): DTGVSQNPRHKITKRGQNVTFRCDPISEHNRLYWYRQTLGQGPEFLTYFQNEAQLEKSRLLSDRFSAERPKGSFSTLEIQRTEQGDSAMYLCASSLGTGNSNQPQHFGDGTRLSIL.